These T cell receptor beta chains were read from a single sample in a study of T cell responses to AZD1222 COVID-19 vaccine. Using immunoSEQ multiplex PCR, the repertoire was profiled, and TCRdb retains in-frame clones only, with some absent. The table records 99,000 or so clones, around nine tenths of them present only once. The source was peripheral blood, collected on day 0 of AZD1222 vaccination. The receptors shown here come from an adult in good health. Each CDR3 is given with its conserved first and last residue. D genes are given only for firm matches. Clone size, where shown, is once, few, many, or a class for clones that have expanded.

j_call: TRBJ2-3
v_call: TRBV3-1/TRBV3-2
clone_size: -
d_call: -
cdr3_nt: TGTGCCAGCAGCCAAGACCCCAGGGTTAAATATTTT
cdr3_aa: CASSQDPRVKYF

j_call: TRBJ2-3
v_call: TRBV9
clone_size: -
d_call: -
cdr3_nt: TGTGCCAGCAGCGGATCTTTCGGCACAGATACGCAGTATTTT
cdr3_aa: CASSGSFGTDTQYF

j_call: TRBJ1-2
v_call: TRBV19
clone_size: -
d_call: -
cdr3_nt: TGTGCCAGTAGTTTCCGGGACCGACTTGCAGGCTACACCTTC
cdr3_aa: CASSFRDRLAGYTF

j_call: TRBJ2-3
v_call: TRBV11-2
clone_size: -
d_call: -
cdr3_nt: TGTGCCAGCAGCAGAACAGGGATCTCAGATACGCAGTATTTT
cdr3_aa: CASSRTGISDTQYF

j_call: TRBJ2-7
v_call: TRBV3-1/TRBV3-2
clone_size: -
d_call: -
cdr3_nt: TGTGCCAGCAGCCGGGGAATGACTAGTTTAGCCGAGCAGTACTTC
cdr3_aa: CASSRGMTSLAEQYF

j_call: TRBJ2-6
v_call: TRBV19
clone_size: -
d_call: -
cdr3_nt: TGTGCCAGTAGTCCGAGTAGCTCTGGGGCCAACGTCCTGACTTTC
cdr3_aa: CASSPSSSGANVLTF

j_call: TRBJ2-1
v_call: TRBV18
clone_size: -
d_call: TRBD2
cdr3_nt: TGTGCCAGCTCAGCGACTAGCGGGGTCTACAATGAGCAGTTCTTC
cdr3_aa: CASSATSGVYNEQFF

j_call: TRBJ1-2
v_call: TRBV7-9
clone_size: -
d_call: -
cdr3_nt: TGTGCCAGCAGCTTAGTACCCAGCTATGGCTACACCTTC
cdr3_aa: CASSLVPSYGYTF

j_call: TRBJ1-5
v_call: TRBV2
clone_size: -
d_call: -
cdr3_nt: TGTGCCAGCAGCGCACAGGGAACCTATCAGCCCCAGCATTTT
cdr3_aa: CASSAQGTYQPQHF

j_call: TRBJ2-3
v_call: TRBV7-8
clone_size: -
d_call: -
cdr3_nt: TGTGCCAGCAGCTTACAATGGGGGGGCACAGATACGCAGTATTTT
cdr3_aa: CASSLQWGGTDTQYF

j_call: TRBJ1-1
v_call: TRBV7-9
clone_size: -
d_call: TRBD1
cdr3_nt: TGTGCCAGCAGCCAACTTGGACAGGCACCTGAAGCTTTCTTT
cdr3_aa: CASSQLGQAPEAFF

j_call: TRBJ2-7
v_call: TRBV7-9
clone_size: -
d_call: -
cdr3_nt: TGTGCCAGCAGCTCCCGGACGGGTACCTACGAGCAGTACTTC
cdr3_aa: CASSSRTGTYEQYF

j_call: TRBJ1-1
v_call: TRBV6-5
clone_size: -
d_call: TRBD1
cdr3_nt: TGTGCCAGCAGGAACTCCGGACAGGGGAAAGCTTTCTTT
cdr3_aa: CASRNSGQGKAFF

j_call: TRBJ1-1
v_call: TRBV6-2/TRBV6-3
clone_size: once
d_call: -
cdr3_nt: TGTGCCAGCAGTTACTCGATGAGGAACACTGAAGCTTTCTTT
cdr3_aa: CASSYSMRNTEAFF

j_call: TRBJ2-1
v_call: TRBV5-3
clone_size: -
d_call: TRBD2
cdr3_nt: TGTGCCAGAAGCTTTTGTGGGACTAGCGGGACCTCCTACAATGAGCAGTTCTTC
cdr3_aa: CARSFCGTSGTSYNEQFF

j_call: TRBJ2-1
v_call: TRBV6-5
clone_size: -
d_call: TRBD1
cdr3_nt: TGTGCCAGCAGTACCGGGACAGGGGTCGGTGAGCAGTTCTTC
cdr3_aa: CASSTGTGVGEQFF